These T cell receptor beta chains were read from a single sample in a study of T cells in localized non-small cell lung cancer. Measured with immunoSEQ multiplex PCR; TCRdb has only the in-frame clones, and not every one. The sample holds about 77,000 clones, more than 75% seen once. The source material was peripheral blood, sampled before any cancer treatment. The receptors originated from a woman aged 40-75 years with stage I squamous cell lung carcinoma. CDR3s leave out the opening cysteine and the closing phenylalanine or tryptophan. Clone size, where shown, is once, few, many, or a class for clones that have expanded.

size	V	CDR3
NA	TRBV5-6	ASRHRGPNTGELF
NA	TRBV6-1	ASSEAQRTSEAF
once	TRBV18	ASSLIKPGIPYGYT
once	TRBV6-1	ASSARDRGFTYEQY
NA	TRBV7-6	ASSFRTGELF
NA	TRBV27	ATSGGRRGDTQY
once	TRBV7-8	ASSTTGGLRSTEAF
NA	TRBV11-2	ASSSDLDTEAF
NA	TRBV18	ASSPPQSTDTQY
NA	TRBV7-8	ASSLGRTGRNTIY
NA	TRBV30	AWSPVSSGNTIY
NA	TRBV19	ASSPRTNEQF
NA	TRBV5-5	ASSFQNTDTQY
NA	TRBV5-8	ASSLGTSGNEKLF
NA	TRBV5-1	ASSWSREYTQY
NA	TRBV19	ASSPPGGIGRYQPQH
NA	TRBV10-3	AIKRDGGLNTEAF
NA	TRBV5-4	ASSLSPDSYTEAF
NA	TRBV5-6	ASSPPTSRTDTQY
NA	TRBV6-1	ASSEVGSGGTQY
NA	TRBV30	ALLPGQGWSPLH
NA	TRBV28	ASRHREETQY
NA	TRBV19	ASSIDLGTANTEAF
NA	TRBV5-1	ASSPDPRNYGYT
NA	TRBV4-1	ASSQENLGSRETQY
NA	TRBV6-5	ASTTSRGTEAF
once	TRBV30	ASPGPSATNEKLF
NA	TRBV5-4	ASSVSQGAGNSPLH
NA	TRBV10-3	AINPSGGVGYT
NA	TRBV9	ASSVAGGASTEAF
few	TRBV4-1	ASSQIAAGASPLH
NA	TRBV2	ASRDRFNQPQH
NA	TRBV5-1	ASSLDRRNSPLH
NA	TRBV9	ASSVRIAVNTGELF
once	TRBV18	ASRGQGDEKLF
NA	TRBV5-4	ASSLEGSKNIQY
NA	TRBV29-1	SVDGNTDTQY
NA	TRBV7-7	ASSGPAQSRANVLT
few	TRBV6-5	ASSGQQGQPQH
NA	TRBV13	ASSTRTSANRGTQY
NA	TRBV6-5	ASSFGSPYEQY
once	TRBV10-3	AILKGGTEAF
NA	TRBV27	ASSSPRGSSYEQY
NA	TRBV29-1	SVAWDRATYEQY
NA	TRBV18	ASSPQNTEAF
NA	TRBV6-5	ASSPDPSYNSPLH
NA	TRBV27	ASSLSPGRSEQY
once	TRBV5-8	ASSLGSRGYGYT
once	TRBV27	ASSLRRTGNQPQH
NA	TRBV2	ASSEAVSLAGVETQY
NA	TRBV19	ASSPPTTGPNQPQH
NA	TRBV6-1	ASSENSASTDTQY
NA	TRBV15	ATSREQGGSQPQH
NA	TRBV7-2	ASSLRGGFYGYT